Below, 18 T cell receptor beta chains from the same sample are listed, as sequenced in a study of identical twins (dated by TCRdb to 2015 to 2016). The library came from 5' RACE. TCRdb shows the sequencer as Illumina HiSeq 2000. Through fastp at Q25 and MiXCR, TCRdb rebuilt clones from the public reads, retaining in-frame beta chains. Rows are unified per CDR3 protein, each entry keeping the most common DNA and genes. The sample data list about 240,000 distinct CDR3 sequences, and under 12% of these were observed just once. The ten largest make up 9% to 10% of the sample. Source material: memory T cells sorted from blood. What this sample's cell subset or site label stands for: CD45RO+ enriched T cells. These TCRs come from a man aged 50 to 60 in good health.

This clonotype was observed at least ten times. This rearrangement joins TRBV28 to TRBJ1-2; TRBD1 aligns across 9 bases. Germline values: CDR1 MDHEN, CDR2 SYDVKM. The CDR3 is 14 amino acids. Losses at the gene ends were 3 bases for V and 8 bases for J; bases not matched to a gene: 7. The CDR3 loop is CASSFGGQGGGYTF. The CDR3 bases are TGTGCCAGCAGTTTTGGGGGACAGGGCGGCGGCTACACCTTC.

Ten or more counts support this clonotype. The rearrangement uses TRBV28 and TRBJ1-5; TRBD1 matches 8 bases. CDR1 and CDR2 (germline): MDHEN, SYDVKM. J lost 1 base, V lost 5 bases, and 4 bases had no gene match. CDR3 length equals 15 residues. CDR3 protein: CASSPGTGSNQPQHF. The CDR3 DNA sequence: TGTGCCAGCAGTCCAGGGACAGGAAGCAATCAGCCCCAGCATTTT.

This clonotype has only a few counts. The chain carries TRBV24-1 and TRBJ1-6, with 8 bases matching TRBD1. CDR1 and CDR2 from the germline V gene are KGHDR and SFDVKD. The CDR3 covers 24 residues. V dropped 2 bases and J dropped 9; count of bases not matched to a gene: 32. The CDR3 sequence is CATSDSLRGPNPELENPRGSPLHF. The CDR3 nucleotides are TGTGCCACCAGTGATTCCCTCAGGGGGCCCAACCCAGAGTTGGAGAACCCCCGGGGTTCACCCCTCCACTTT.

This clonotype has ten or more counts. The chain's CDR3 is CSVETGAETQYF. In DNA form, the CDR3 reads TGCAGCGTTGAAACAGGGGCCGAGACCCAGTACTTC. J is TRBJ2-5 and V is TRBV29-1; 7 nucleotides align to TRBD1. Losses at the gene ends were 2 bases for V and 5 bases for J; bases not matched to a gene: 2. This CDR3 spans 12 amino acids. Looked up from germline, CDR1 is SQVTM and CDR2 is ANQGSEA.

The genes are TRBV5-1 and TRBJ2-5; D might be TRBD2 (7 bases). CDR1 is SGHRS and CDR2 is YFSETQ in the germline V gene. V lost 7 bases to trimming and J lost 5 bases, with 18 bases between them. This CDR3 region has 14 residues. CDR3 sequence: CASVDTGGVETQYF. Here the CDR3 DNA reads TGCGCCAGCGTGGATACGGGGGGCGTCGAGACCCAGTACTTC. The variable domain in full, completed from reference TRBV5-1 and TRBJ2-5, reads KAGVTQTPRYLIKTRGQQVTLSCSPISGHRSVSWYQQTPGQGLQFLFEYFSETQRNKGNFPGRFSGRQFSNSRSEMNVSTLELGDSALYLCASVDTGGVETQYFGPGTRLLVL.

This clonotype was counted only a few times. The rearrangement joins TRBV7-6 to TRBJ2-1; 8 bases align to TRBD2. The germline V gene has CDR1 SGHVS and CDR2 FNYEAQ. The CDR3 has 13 residues. V shed 2 bases and J 9 bases; nucleotides not matched to a gene: 3. The CDR3 protein is CASSLSSGVEQFF. The CDR3 DNA is TGTGCCAGCAGCTTAAGTAGCGGGGTTGAGCAGTTCTTC.

Here the CDR3 reads CASSMDVASGFYNEQFF. CDR3 nucleotides: TGTGCCAGTAGTATGGACGTGGCTAGCGGTTTCTACAATGAGCAGTTCTTC. The rearrangement links TRBV19 to TRBJ2-1; TRBD2 matches at 7 bases. This CDR3 is built from 17 residues. Germline V CDR1 and CDR2: LNHDA, SQIVND (reference sequence). V trimming: 3 bases; J trimming: 3 bases; junction bases outside the gene matches: 11.

This CDR3 reads CASSPRSGGRTDTQYF. CDR3 in DNA: TGTGCCAGCAGCCCCCGGAGTGGCGGGCGCACAGATACGCAGTATTTT. V gene TRBV7-2 combines with J gene TRBJ2-3; possibly TRBD2 for D (5 bases). The ends were cut back, 5 bases at V and 1 base at J, with 16 bases in the middle. CDR1 and CDR2 from the germline V gene are SGHTA and FQGNSA. The CDR3 consists of 16 residues.

This clonotype turned up a few times. The chain joins TRBV11-2 to TRBJ2-2; D may correspond to TRBD1 or TRBD2 (5 bases each). Between the trimmed V and J ends, which lost 5 bases and 1 base, there was a span of 14 bases. CDR1 is SGHAT and CDR2 is FQNNGV in the germline V gene. The CDR3 length is 16 residues. CDR3: CASSQHRGRNTGELFF. CDR3 bases: TGTGCCAGCAGCCAACATCGGGGCAGGAACACCGGGGAGCTGTTTTTT. Drawing the rest from reference TRBV11-2 and TRBJ2-2, the complete variable domain is EAGVAQSPRYKIIEKRQSVAFWCNPISGHATLYWYQQILGQGPKLLIQFQNNGVVDDSQLPKDRFSAERLKGVDSTLKIQPAKLEDSAVYLCASSQHRGRNTGELFFGEGSRLTVL.

This clonotype turned up a few times. V is TRBV28 and J is TRBJ2-3; D gene uncertain. Germline values: CDR1 MDHEN, CDR2 SYDVKM. With 4 bases removed from V and 1 base from J, the gap between germline ends came to 15 bases. The CDR3 contains 16 residues. This chain's CDR3 is CASSSRFRTGTDTQYF. For the CDR3, the DNA is TGTGCCAGCAGTTCCCGTTTCAGGACCGGCACAGATACGCAGTATTTT. Full variable domain (rest looked up from reference TRBV28 and TRBJ2-3): DVKVTQSSRYLVKRTGEKVFLECVQDMDHENMFWYRQDPGLGLRLIYFSYDVKMKEKGDIPEGYSVSREKKERFSLILESASTNQTSMYLCASSSRFRTGTDTQYFGPGTRLTVL.

This clonotype was detected ten times or more. The genes are TRBV11-2 and TRBJ2-1; D remains ambiguous. Germline V gives CDR1 SGHAT, CDR2 FQNNGV. This CDR3 contains 12 residues. The ends were cut back, 3 bases at V and 13 bases at J, with 13 bases in the middle. The CDR3 spells CASSFDPAVQFF. The CDR3 DNA follows: TGTGCCAGCAGCTTTGATCCGGCAGTACAGTTCTTC.

This clonotype turned up a few times. The chain links TRBV7-2 to TRBJ2-1, with 9 bases matching TRBD1. The V gene's germline CDR1 is SGHTA and CDR2 FQGNSA. V lost 1 base, J lost 5 bases, and 3 bases stayed unmatched. The CDR3 runs to 15 residues. CDR3 DNA: TGTGCCAGCAGCTTAGGGGACAGGGTGGACAATGAGCAGTTCTTC. The encoded protein is CASSLGDRVDNEQFF.

This clonotype was seen a few times. The chain uses TRBV5-5 and TRBJ1-2; D might be TRBD1 (5 bases). Trimming pared 4 bases from V and 8 bases from J, leaving 18 bases between. The CDR3 runs 14 residues. CDR1 and CDR2 from the germline V gene are SGHKS and YYEKEE (reference sequence). The CDR3 is CASSLLMGTRGYTF. In nucleotides, the CDR3 is TGTGCCAGCAGCCTCCTAATGGGGACGAGAGGCTACACCTTC. Using reference TRBV5-5 and TRBJ1-2 for the parts outside the CDR3, the full variable domain is DAGVTQSPTHLIKTRGQQVTLRCSPISGHKSVSWYQQVLGQGPQFIFQYYEKEERGRGNFPDRFSARQFPNYSSELNVNALLLGDSALYLCASSLLMGTRGYTFGSGTRLTVV.

This clonotype showed up many times. The V call is TRBV15, the J call TRBJ2-5; maybe TRBD1 (5 bases). The length of the CDR3 is 14 residues. Trimming took 2 bases from V and 3 from J, leaving 10 bases between them. Germline assignment: CDR1 LNHNV and CDR2 YYDKDF (reference sequence). Here the CDR3 DNA reads TGTGCCACCAGCAGATATGACAGTAAAGAGACCCAGTACTTC. Translation: CATSRYDSKETQYF.

This clonotype was counted a few times. This chain uses TRBV29-1 with TRBJ2-3; D remains ambiguous. The V gene's germline CDR1 is SQVTM and CDR2 ANQGSEA. CDR3 size: 10 residues. V lost 7 bases and J lost 2, with 4 bases in between. The CDR3: CSANTDTQYF. The CDR3 nucleotides are TGCAGCGCCAACACAGATACGCAGTATTTT.

This clonotype was detected ten times or more. The chain uses TRBV20-1 and TRBJ2-1; TRBD2 matches 10 bases. Unmatched junction bases numbered 9, after V lost 5 bases and J lost 8 bases. This CDR3 has 14 amino acids. Germline-derived CDR1 and CDR2 are DFQATT and SNEGSKA (reference sequence). The CDR3 bases are TGCAGTGCTGGGAGGGCTAGCGGGAGCTATGAGCAGTTCTTC. Protein product: CSAGRASGSYEQFF.

This clonotype was observed a few times. It may be a read error: a sequence one base away is much more abundant. The chain employs TRBV4-3 and TRBJ2-4, with D tentatively TRBD1 (6 bases). Germline lookup yields CDR1 LGHNA and CDR2 YSLEER. The CDR3 sequence is 12 residues long. CDR3 sequence (DNA): TGCGCCAGCAGCCAAGCACAACACCAGGGGCACTTC. This sequence encodes CASSQAQHQGHF.

The chain links TRBV5-5 to TRBJ2-3, with a possible D match to TRBD2 (6 bases). V was shortened by 2 bases and J by 4 bases, with 14 bases between the two germline ends. The CDR3 is made up of 15 amino acids. The germline V gene has CDR1 SGHKS and CDR2 YYEKEE (reference sequence). This CDR3 reads CASSFFGGQADTQYF. Written as DNA, the CDR3 is TGTGCCAGCAGCTTCTTCGGGGGTCAGGCAGATACGCAGTATTTT.